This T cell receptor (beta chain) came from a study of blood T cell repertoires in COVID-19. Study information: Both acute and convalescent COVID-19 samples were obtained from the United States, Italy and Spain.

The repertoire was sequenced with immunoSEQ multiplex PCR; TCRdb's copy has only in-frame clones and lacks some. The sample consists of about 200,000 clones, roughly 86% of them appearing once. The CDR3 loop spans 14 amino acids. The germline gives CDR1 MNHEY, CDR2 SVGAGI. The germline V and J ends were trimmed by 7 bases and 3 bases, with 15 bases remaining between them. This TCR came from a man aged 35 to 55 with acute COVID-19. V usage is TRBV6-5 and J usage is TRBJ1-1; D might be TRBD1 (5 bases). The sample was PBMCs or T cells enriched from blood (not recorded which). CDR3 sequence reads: CASTFDGGDTEAFF. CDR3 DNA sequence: TGTGCCAGCACCTTCGACGGGGGGGACACTGAAGCTTTCTTT.